The 32 T cell receptor beta chains presented below share a single source sample, sequenced in a study of control samples from healthy donors and cancer patients. The method was immunoSEQ multiplex PCR; TCRdb's version includes in-frame clones alone and lacks a portion of them. The sample lists 170,000 or so clones; more than 90% were seen once. Input material: blood. These receptors all come from a man aged 25-45 years in good health.

In DNA form, the CDR3 reads TGTGCCAGCAGCTTAGTGGATGTCCGGGACGAGCAGTACTTC. Translated, it gives CASSLVDVRDEQYF. The chain links TRBV7-8 to TRBJ2-7; no clear D gene. The CDR3 totals 14 residues. V lost 1 base and J lost 5, with 12 bases in between. CDR1 and CDR2 (germline): SGHVS, FQNEAQ.

This sequence joins TRBV18 and TRBJ1-3, with 9 bases that match TRBD1. The germline V gene encodes CDR1 KGHSH and CDR2 LQKENI. The CDR3 contains 15 residues. Trimming at V came to 6 bases and at J to 0 bases, leaving 3 bases not matched to a gene. The CDR3 loop reads CASSGGQGSGNTIYF. The CDR3, as DNA: TGTGCCAGCTCGGGGGGACAGGGCTCTGGAAACACCATATATTTT.

The chain couples TRBV2 to TRBJ2-1; the D gene is possibly TRBD1 (5 bases). The V gene's germline CDR1 is SNHLY and CDR2 FYNNEI. CDR3 length: 13 amino acids. Trimming pared 4 bases from V and 7 bases from J, leaving 11 bases between. The CDR3 DNA sequence: TGTGCCAGCAGTGTACGTCAGGGAAATGAGCAGTTCTTC. Encoded protein: CASSVRQGNEQFF.

V is TRBV27 and J is TRBJ2-3; D is unresolved. Looked up from germline, CDR1 is MNHEY and CDR2 is SMNVEV (reference sequence). The CDR3 contains 14 residues. The V end lost 6 bases, the J end lost 4 bases, and 14 bases lay between the germline ends. The CDR3 nucleotides are TGTGCCAGCAGAATAACATCGGTGGCAGATACGCAGTATTTT. Translated: CASRITSVADTQYF.

V usage is TRBV19 and J usage is TRBJ2-3, with TRBD2 identical over 12 bases. J gave up 4 bases and V 5 bases, and 4 bases lay outside the gene matches. The germline V gene has CDR1 LNHDA and CDR2 SQIVND (reference sequence). The CDR3 contains 15 residues. The CDR3 DNA reads as TGTGCCAGTAGTGGACTAGCGGGATTGCCAGATACGCAGTATTTT. Amino acid sequence: CASSGLAGLPDTQYF.

The V gene is TRBV5-4, the J gene TRBJ1-2; 8 nucleotides line up with TRBD1. Germline-derived CDR1 and CDR2 are SGHNT and YYREEE (reference sequence). There are 18 residues in the CDR3. V lost 5 bases, J lost 2 bases, and 17 bases stayed unmatched. CDR3 protein: CASSPYGQGQKLNYGYTF. In DNA, the CDR3 is TGTGCCAGCAGTCCCTATGGACAGGGTCAAAAACTCAACTATGGCTACACCTTC. Together with reference TRBV5-4 and TRBJ1-2, the CDR3 gives the full variable domain: ETGVTQSPTHLIKTRGQQVTLRCSSQSGHNTVSWYQQALGQGPQFIFQYYREEENGRGNFPPRFSGLQFPNYSSELNVNALELDDSALYLCASSPYGQGQKLNYGYTFGSGTRLTVV.

The chain employs TRBV19 and TRBJ1-6; D is unclear. The length of the CDR3 is 15 residues. V lost 9 bases to trimming and J lost 7 bases, with 19 bases between them. Germline assignment: CDR1 LNHDA and CDR2 SQIVND (reference sequence). CDR3 DNA: TGTGCCAGAAAACAGATGAAAGGACGGAATTCACCCCTCCACTTT. Residues: CARKQMKGRNSPLHF.

The chain recombines TRBV18 with TRBJ1-1, with 9 nucleotides matching TRBD1. V was clipped by 0 bases and J by 4 bases; unmatched bases: 6. The CDR3 has 16 amino acids. Germline lookup yields CDR1 KGHSH and CDR2 LQKENI. CDR3 region: CASSPPEGQGVTEAFF. Here the CDR3 DNA reads TGTGCCAGCTCACCACCCGAGGGACAGGGAGTCACTGAAGCTTTCTTT.

This chain uses TRBV7-9 with TRBJ2-7; 10 bases map to TRBD1. V lost 5 bases to trimming and J lost 3 bases; unmatched junction nucleotides: 7. This CDR3 has 15 residues. Germline V gives CDR1 SEHNR, CDR2 FQNEAQ (reference sequence). CDR3 in DNA: TGTGCCAGCAGCCAAACACGGACAGGGGGCTACGAGCAGTACTTC. The encoded protein is CASSQTRTGGYEQYF.

Here the CDR3 DNA reads TGTGCCACTTGGAGACTAGCCAGCACAGATACGCAGTATTTT. Translating it yields CATWRLASTDTQYF. This chain links TRBV27 with TRBJ2-3, with TRBD2 identical over 7 bases. The V gene's germline CDR1 is MNHEY and CDR2 SMNVEV (reference sequence). V was clipped by 10 bases and J by 0 bases; unmatched bases: 7. The CDR3 runs 14 residues.

The J gene is TRBJ2-5, the V gene TRBV7-2; the match to TRBD2 covers 7 bases. CDR3 length: 13 amino acids. Unmatched junction bases numbered 3, after V lost 3 bases and J lost 5 bases. Germline assignment: CDR1 SGHTA and CDR2 FQGNSA. The CDR3 DNA reads as TGTGCCAGCAGCTTCGCGGGAGTGGAGACCCAGTACTTC. Translated: CASSFAGVETQYF.

The chain recombines TRBV11-3 with TRBJ1-1; D gene ambiguous. The CDR3 totals 13 residues. V dropped 5 bases and J dropped 0 bases, with 7 bases sitting between them. Germline V CDR1 and CDR2: SGHNT, YENEEA. This chain's CDR3 is CASSMTMNTEAFF. DNA of the CDR3: TGTGCCAGCAGCATGACCATGAACACTGAAGCTTTCTTT.

This clone was seen only once. This chain links TRBV9 with TRBJ1-2, with TRBD1 as a possible D gene (6 bases). The V and J ends lost 1 base and 5 bases respectively, with 15 bases between them. The CDR3 contains 15 residues. Germline CDR1 SGDLS, CDR2 YYNGEE. CDR3: CASSVTRTDLYGYTF. The DNA for the CDR3 is TGTGCCAGCAGCGTAACCAGGACAGACCTTTATGGCTACACCTTC.

This rearrangement joins TRBV5-1 to TRBJ1-6; 7 bases line up with TRBD1. V lost 0 bases, J lost 5 bases, and 5 bases stayed unmatched. This CDR3 region has 16 residues. CDR1 is SGHRS and CDR2 is YFSETQ in the germline V gene. DNA for the CDR3: TGCGCCAGCAGCTTGGCGACAGGGACAAATAATTCACCCCTCCACTTT. This translates into CASSLATGTNNSPLHF.

Here the CDR3 reads CASSDIDPTSGEERTQYF. The CDR3, as DNA: TGTGCCAGCAGTGACATCGACCCGACTAGCGGGGAAGAGAGGACCCAGTACTTC. This chain joins TRBV6-4 and TRBJ2-5, with TRBD2 matching over 11 bases. Germline V CDR1 and CDR2: MRHNA, SNTAGT. V was clipped by 2 bases and J by 7 bases; unmatched bases: 15. The CDR3 has 18 residues.

This chain uses TRBV19 with TRBJ1-2; 9 bases line up with TRBD1. CDR1 LNHDA and CDR2 SQIVND come from the germline V gene (reference sequence). Trimming at V came to 3 bases and at J to 7 bases, leaving 6 bases not matched to a gene. CDR3 length: 14 residues. The CDR3 DNA reads as TGTGCCAGTAGTATTACAGGGGGCGTCGGTGGCTACACCTTC. It is translated as CASSITGGVGGYTF.

This chain joins TRBV28 and TRBJ2-1; no clear D gene. The CDR3 extends over 17 amino acids. V lost 3 bases and J lost 0, with 15 bases in between. Germline V gene lookup returns CDR1 MDHEN and CDR2 SYDVKM. CDR3 nucleotide sequence: TGTGCCAGCAGTTTTCGGAGCAGTTCCCGCTCCTACAATGAGCAGTTCTTC. Residues: CASSFRSSSRSYNEQFF.

This clone was counted only a few times. The gene calls are TRBV30 and TRBJ1-6; possibly TRBD1 for D (5 bases). CDR1 is GTSNPN and CDR2 is SVGIG in the germline V gene (reference sequence). Trimming cost V 2 bases and J 0 bases, with 11 bases left between them. The CDR3 totals 16 residues. The CDR3: CAWSTQGSSYNSPLHF. Here the CDR3 DNA reads TGTGCCTGGAGTACCCAGGGAAGCTCCTATAATTCACCCCTCCACTTT.

The chain is built from TRBV28 and TRBJ1-4; D remains ambiguous. V gave up 5 bases and J gave up 0 bases, with 7 bases separating them. CDR3 size: 14 residues. From germline, CDR1 is MDHEN and CDR2 SYDVKM. CDR3 DNA sequence: TGTGCCAGCAGTGAGGCAGCAACTAATGAAAAACTGTTTTTT. The encoded protein is CASSEAATNEKLFF.

This chain connects TRBV28 to TRBJ2-1; unclear D gene. V gave up 6 bases and J gave up 6 bases, with 18 bases separating them. Germline CDR1 is MDHEN and CDR2 is SYDVKM. The CDR3 is made up of 15 amino acids. CDR3 loop: CASRLDPAPSNEQFF. The CDR3 bases are TGTGCCAGCAGATTGGACCCCGCTCCCTCCAATGAGCAGTTCTTC.

The rearrangement uses TRBV10-3 and TRBJ1-5; no clear D. Trimming shortened V by 0 bases and J by 3 bases, and 9 bases separated the two germline ends. Germline lookup yields CDR1 ENHRY and CDR2 SYGVKD. The CDR3 consists of 15 residues. In nucleotides, the CDR3 is TGTGCCATCAGTGAGTCGGCACGCAACAATCAGCCCCAGCATTTT. As protein: CAISESARNNQPQHF.

This clone came up once. The V call is TRBV11-1, the J call TRBJ2-7, with 8 bases that match TRBD1. Trimming removed 5 bases from V and 2 bases from J; junction bases left unmatched: 8. Germline CDR1 SGHAT, CDR2 FQDESV (reference sequence). The CDR3 has 15 amino acids. CDR3 amino acids: CASSPRQGSTYEQYF. DNA for the CDR3: TGTGCCAGCAGCCCGCGACAGGGGTCCACCTACGAGCAGTACTTC.

The CDR3 DNA reads as TGTGCCAGCAGCTTGGCCCCGGGTGAGGGCCGAAAACTGTTTTTT. It translates to CASSLAPGEGRKLFF. This chain uses TRBV5-5 with TRBJ1-4; D is unresolved. Trimming took 0 bases from V and 10 from J, leaving 16 bases between them. The length of the CDR3 is 15 residues. CDR1 is SGHKS, CDR2 YYEKEE, per germline (reference sequence).

The chain employs TRBV9 and TRBJ2-1; 7 bases agree with TRBD1. Trimming took 4 bases from V and 4 from J; bases not matched to a gene: 14. The CDR3 is made up of 17 amino acids. Germline CDR1 is SGDLS and CDR2 is YYNGEE. CDR3 amino acids: CASSTRLVGDRYNEQFF. The CDR3 DNA reads TGTGCCAGCAGCACCCGTCTGGTGGGGGACAGATACAATGAGCAGTTCTTC.

The chain employs TRBV19 and TRBJ2-7, with D tentatively TRBD1 (5 bases). Per germline, CDR1 LNHDA and CDR2 SQIVND (reference sequence). V dropped 0 bases and J dropped 3 bases, with 12 bases sitting between them. There are 15 residues in the CDR3. In DNA form, the CDR3 reads TGTGCCAGTAGTATAGAAGGGGCCCCCGGCTACGAGCAGTACTTC. Amino acids: CASSIEGAPGYEQYF. The full variable domain, rest sourced from reference TRBV19 and TRBJ2-7, is DGGITQSPKYLFRKEGQNVTLSCEQNLNHDAMYWYRQDPGQGLRLIYYSQIVNDFQKGDIAEGYSVSREKKESFPLTVTSAQKNPTAFYLCASSIEGAPGYEQYFGPGTRLTVT.

The chain carries TRBV30 and TRBJ2-3; D not certain. Per the germline V gene, CDR1 is GTSNPN and CDR2 is SVGIG (reference sequence). The CDR3 is 13 amino acids. Trimming stripped 0 bases from V and 2 bases from J, with 6 bases between. The CDR3 nucleotides are TGTGCCTGGAGTGTTCGTGCCACAGATACGCAGTATTTT. This gives the protein CAWSVRATDTQYF.

The chain couples TRBV10-3 to TRBJ2-2, with 10 bases lining up with TRBD1. The germline CDR1 and CDR2 sequences are ENHRY and SYGVKD. CDR3 length: 16 residues. The trim removed 3 bases at V and 1 base at J, leaving 2 bases unmatched. The CDR3 loop reads CAISDRDRGNTGELFF. DNA for the CDR3: TGTGCCATCAGTGACCGGGACAGGGGGAACACCGGGGAGCTGTTTTTT.

In DNA form, the CDR3 reads TGCGCCAGCAGGGGCGGCGAGAAAGGGGCCAACGTCCTGACTTTC. As protein: CASRGGEKGANVLTF. This rearrangement joins TRBV5-1 to TRBJ2-6; unclear D gene. Germline-derived CDR1 and CDR2 are SGHRS and YFSETQ. V was clipped by 5 bases and J by 4 bases, with 13 bases between them. This CDR3 has 15 residues.

The chain is built from TRBV4-3 and TRBJ2-1; D gene ambiguous. The V and J ends lost 0 bases and 0 bases respectively, with 6 bases between them. CDR3 length equals 15 residues. In germline, CDR1 is LGHNA, CDR2 YSLEER. The CDR3 DNA reads as TGCGCCAGCAGCCAAGAAGGCTACTCCTACAATGAGCAGTTCTTC. It is translated as CASSQEGYSYNEQFF.

The chain couples TRBV28 to TRBJ1-6; a weak D match, TRBD1 (5 bases). V lost 1 base to trimming and J lost 4 bases, with 14 bases between them. Germline V lookup: CDR1 MDHEN, CDR2 SYDVKM. The CDR3 extends over 17 amino acids. The CDR3 region has the DNA TGTGCCAGCAGTTTATTGCGACATGGGGGTTATAATTCACCCCTCCACTTT. It encodes CASSLLRHGGYNSPLHF.

This clone has only one observation. The sample has other DNA sequences that encode this CDR3 too. V gene TRBV30 combines with J gene TRBJ1-1; 7 bases are a match to TRBD1. Germline lookup yields CDR1 GTSNPN and CDR2 SVGIG (reference sequence). There are 13 residues in the CDR3. The junction had 1 base not matched to a gene; V was cut back by 0 bases and J by 3 bases. The CDR3 bases are TGTGCCTGGAGTGTAGACAGGGACACTGAAGCTTTCTTT. Translation: CAWSVDRDTEAFF.

The chain combines TRBV19 with TRBJ2-1; 10 nucleotides line up with TRBD2. The germline CDR1 and CDR2 sequences are LNHDA and SQIVND (reference sequence). V was clipped by 7 bases and J by 3 bases; unmatched bases: 9. This CDR3 spans 16 amino acids. CDR3 in DNA: TGTGCCAGTACCACCATAGCGGGGGGCCGCTACAATGAGCAGTTCTTC. Residues: CASTTIAGGRYNEQFF.